Each of the 5 T cell receptor beta chains below was sequenced from the same sample in a study of T-cell reconstitution after alpha-beta-depleted transplantation in children. Library preparation (for TCRbeta) was performed with unique molecular identifiers. Each CDR3 protein gets one entry after TCRdb re-called the PCR reads with MiXCR. The top ten hold around 4.8% of the sample, which has under 250,000 distinct CDR3 sequences, 24% seen once. The source material was PBMCs, mostly from graft donor cells, sampled 360 days after TCRalphabeta/CD19-depleted stem cell transplant. All receptors come from a female patient between 2 and 10 years old who had a stem cell transplant for congenital amegakaryocytic thrombocytopenia, so the T cells may come from the graft donor.

This clonotype was counted a few times. The chain combines TRBV2 with TRBJ2-1, with 10 bases that match TRBD2. V lost 4 bases, J lost 0 bases, and 6 bases stayed unmatched. Germline V CDR1 and CDR2: SNHLY, FYNNEI. There are 17 residues in the CDR3. The CDR3 nucleotides read TGTGCCAGCAGTGGCCCTCGGACTAGCGGCTCCTACAATGAGCAGTTCTTC. Amino acid sequence: CASSGPRTSGSYNEQFF. Together with reference TRBV2 and TRBJ2-1, the CDR3 gives the full variable domain: EPEVTQTPSHQVTQMGQEVILRCVPISNHLYFYWYRQILGQKVEFLVSFYNNEISEKSEIFDDQFSVERPDGSNFTLKIRSTKLEDSAMYFCASSGPRTSGSYNEQFFGPGTRLTVL.

This clonotype was recorded a few times. This chain connects TRBV6-5 to TRBJ2-1; 8 bases map to TRBD1. The CDR3 spans 19 residues. Germline lookup yields CDR1 MNHEY and CDR2 SVGAGI. The V segment lost 2 bases and the J segment 0 bases; nucleotides outside the gene matches: 12. The CDR3 region is CASSYRPPGTGFSYNEQFF. CDR3 in DNA: TGTGCCAGCAGTTACCGACCCCCCGGGACAGGATTCTCCTACAATGAGCAGTTCTTC.

The V gene is TRBV10-3, the J gene TRBJ2-7; 8 bases are shared with TRBD2. Trimming took 4 bases from V and 5 from J; bases not matched to a gene: 4. Germline loops: CDR1 ENHRY, CDR2 SYGVKD. This CDR3 is 13 amino acids long. CDR3 residues: CAISVSGGDEQYF. For the CDR3, the DNA is TGTGCCATCAGTGTGTCCGGGGGGGACGAGCAGTACTTC.

The genes are TRBV4-2 and TRBJ2-1; 9 nucleotides agree with TRBD2. CDR1 LGHNA and CDR2 YNFKEQ come from the germline V gene. Trimming cost V 3 bases and J 5 bases; bases outside gene matches: 8. The CDR3 is made up of 16 amino acids. CDR3 residues: CASSHHGLARDNEQFF. CDR3 bases: TGTGCCAGCAGCCACCACGGACTAGCGAGGGACAATGAGCAGTTCTTC.

This clonotype has a single count. The chain has TRBV4-3 and TRBJ2-3; maybe TRBD2 (6 bases). CDR1 LGHNA and CDR2 YSLEER come from the germline V gene. The V and J ends lost 0 bases and 6 bases respectively, with 19 bases between them. The CDR3 has 17 residues. The CDR3 DNA sequence: TGCGCCAGCAGCCAAGATCAGCCCGGGGGTCCCTGGGATACGCAGTATTTT. Amino acids: CASSQDQPGGPWDTQYF.